Reported below is one TCR beta chain. Its antigen remains unknown. This sample is drawn from a study of shared clonotypes between healthy human individuals. For the study at large: Contributing individuals were two females and three males aged 18 to 49.

A split of CD4+ cells into CD45RA+ naive and CD45RA-negative memory subsets was performed. The sorted-subset replicate PCRs were given about 210 ng DNA, which is approximately 30,000 T cell genomes. Clones were sequenced by immunoSEQ multiplex PCR, and TCRdb holds only the in-frame ones, with some missing. The sample comprises over 2 million clones, around 93% of which are singletons, and 0.37% rests with the top ten. Study observations and caveats: Sharing across a few donors was seen in around 5% of naive CD4 clonotypes.

The CDR3 contains 15 residues. Germline CDR1 is SGHDT and CDR2 is YYEEEE. Trimming shortened V by 1 base and J by 0 bases, and 11 bases separated the two germline ends. The sequence came from a young man in good health. Some clones in this sample may be carry-over from other donors' samples. Sequencing was carried out using naive CD4+ T cells from PBMCs. The subset here: CD45RA+ positively selected. The chain employs TRBV5-6 and TRBJ2-7; D is undetermined. CDR3 in DNA: TGTGCCAGCAGCTTGCGGGCCTTGAGCTCCTACGAGCAGTACTTC. Encoded protein: CASSLRALSSYEQYF.